A single sample gave rise to the 26 T cell receptor beta chains below, sequenced in a study of shared clonotypes between healthy human individuals. Naive CD8 cells lacked CD45RO, underwent positive selection for CCR7 and left out terminally differentiated effector memory CD45RA+ cells. Some clones are missing from TCRdb's copy, which holds only in-frame ones; the method was immunoSEQ multiplex PCR. The sample yields about 1,800,000 clones, less than 95% seen once. The sequenced sample consisted of naive CD8+ T cells sorted from blood. The origin of the receptors is a man between 18 and 35 years old in good health.

The chain employs TRBV6-5 and TRBJ2-5; 7 bases map to TRBD1. The CDR3 runs to 14 residues. V lost 4 bases, J lost 4 bases, and 6 bases stayed unmatched. Germline V gene data show CDR1 as MNHEY and CDR2 as SVGAGI. DNA of the CDR3: TGTGCCAGCAGTTCCCCGGGACAGAGAGAGACCCAGTACTTC. Translated, it gives CASSSPGQRETQYF.

The J gene is TRBJ1-2, the V gene TRBV7-9; D call uncertain. The CDR3 consists of 15 residues. V was clipped by 5 bases and J by 0 bases, with 13 bases between them. Germline loops: CDR1 SEHNR, CDR2 FQNEAQ (reference sequence). The CDR3 sequence: CASSTPGLPNYGYTF. The CDR3 DNA is TGTGCCAGCAGCACGCCGGGCCTCCCTAACTATGGCTACACCTTC.

The table lists this clone with a few counts. The chain employs TRBV6-1 and TRBJ1-1; TRBD1 might be the D (6 bases). Germline CDR1 reads MNHNS; CDR2 reads SASEGT. The CDR3 extends over 13 amino acids. V was shortened by 4 bases and J by 5 bases, with 11 bases between the two germline ends. The CDR3 is CASSATGRTEAFF. The CDR3 region has the DNA TGTGCCAGCAGTGCTACAGGGAGGACTGAAGCTTTCTTT.

A note on this clone: Other DNA sequences in this sample translate to the same CDR3. V and J are TRBV4-1 and TRBJ2-7; D possibly corresponds to TRBD2 (6 bases). Trimming pared 0 bases from V and 2 bases from J, leaving 11 bases between. The CDR3 contains 15 residues. The germline CDR1 and CDR2 sequences are MGHRA and YSYEKL. The CDR3 sequence: CASSQERLAPYEQYF. CDR3 sequence (DNA): TGCGCCAGCAGCCAAGAGCGGCTAGCGCCCTACGAGCAGTACTTC.

The chain is built from TRBV5-8 and TRBJ1-6, with D unclear. Trimming stripped 0 bases from V and 0 bases from J, with 7 bases between. Germline values: CDR1 SGHTS, CDR2 YDEGEE. CDR3 length: 16 amino acids. The CDR3 DNA reads as TGTGCCAGCAGCTTGGATGAGCTCTCCTATAATTCACCCCTCCACTTT. This codes for CASSLDELSYNSPLHF.

The chain couples TRBV4-3 to TRBJ2-1; 10 positions agree with TRBD2. CDR3 size: 18 residues. Germline CDR1 is LGHNA and CDR2 is YSLEER. Unmatched junction bases numbered 8, after V lost 0 bases and J lost 3 bases. The CDR3 region has the DNA TGCGCCAGCAGCCAAGAGGCCTTCACTAGCGGGATCTACAATGAGCAGTTCTTC. Amino acid sequence: CASSQEAFTSGIYNEQFF.

The V gene is TRBV5-1, the J gene TRBJ1-4, with D tentatively TRBD1 (5 bases). Trimming stripped 4 bases from V and 6 bases from J, with 10 bases between. This CDR3 contains 13 residues. Germline V gene sequence: CDR1 SGHRS, CDR2 YFSETQ. The CDR3 reads CASSEGTDEKLFF. In DNA form, the CDR3 reads TGCGCCAGCAGCGAGGGGACGGATGAAAAACTGTTTTTT.

The J gene is TRBJ2-1, the V gene TRBV9; the D is unclear. CDR3 size: 12 residues. Trimming cost V 3 bases and J 15 bases, with 16 bases left between them. Germline CDR1 reads SGDLS; CDR2 reads YYNGEE. CDR3 nucleotide sequence: TGTGCCAGCAGCGGAGATGGCCGCTTTCTGTTCTTC. It is translated as CASSGDGRFLFF.

The CDR3 sequence: CASSGTSVVGYNSPLHF. The CDR3 nucleotides read TGTGCCAGCAGTGGGACGAGTGTCGTGGGGTATAATTCACCCCTCCACTTT. The chain joins TRBV27 to TRBJ1-6; a possible D gene is TRBD1 (5 bases). V was trimmed by 5 bases and J by 4 bases, leaving 18 bases between them. The CDR3 loop spans 17 amino acids. Germline values: CDR1 MNHEY, CDR2 SMNVEV (reference sequence).

V gene TRBV6-5 combines with J gene TRBJ2-1, with 7 nucleotides matching TRBD2. V shed 5 bases and J 6 bases; nucleotides not matched to a gene: 10. The CDR3 has 15 amino acids. In germline, CDR1 is MNHEY, CDR2 SVGAGI. The CDR3 nucleotides are TGTGCCAGCAGTCTCTCCCGCGCTAGCGGCAATGAGCAGTTCTTC. This codes for CASSLSRASGNEQFF.

J is TRBJ2-3 and V is TRBV11-2, with a possible D match to TRBD2 (5 bases). Germline lookup yields CDR1 SGHAT and CDR2 FQNNGV. The CDR3 extends over 12 amino acids. V was clipped by 4 bases and J by 6 bases, with 8 bases between them. The CDR3 loop reads CASSSDFDTQYF. The CDR3, as DNA: TGTGCCAGCAGCTCGGACTTCGATACGCAGTATTTT. The whole variable domain, remainder taken from reference TRBV11-2 and TRBJ2-3, is EAGVAQSPRYKIIEKRQSVAFWCNPISGHATLYWYQQILGQGPKLLIQFQNNGVVDDSQLPKDRFSAERLKGVDSTLKIQPAKLEDSAVYLCASSSDFDTQYFGPGTRLTVL.

The chain links TRBV9 to TRBJ2-1, with D possibly TRBD2 on 5 matching bases. In germline, CDR1 is SGDLS, CDR2 YYNGEE. The ends were cut back, 0 bases at V and 16 bases at J, with 20 bases in the middle. CDR3 length: 14 amino acids. Here the CDR3 reads CASSVDWEPGGGFF. The CDR3 DNA is TGTGCCAGCAGCGTAGACTGGGAGCCGGGCGGCGGCTTCTTC. Full variable domain (remainder filled in from reference TRBV9 and TRBJ2-1): DSGVTQTPKHLITATGQRVTLRCSPRSGDLSVYWYQQSLDQGLQFLIQYYNGEERAKGNILERFSAQQFPDLHSELNLSSLELGDSALYFCASSVDWEPGGGFFGPGTRLTVL.

The chain is built from TRBV4-3 and TRBJ2-7; no firm D call. Trimming took off 4 bases at V and 5 bases at J, with 15 bases between the two ends. In germline, CDR1 is LGHNA, CDR2 YSLEER. The CDR3 has 14 amino acids. The CDR3 spells CASSLSRRADEQYF. The CDR3 DNA follows: TGCGCCAGCAGCCTTTCGCGACGGGCCGACGAGCAGTACTTC.

V is TRBV6-5 and J is TRBJ2-1; no definite D call. The CDR3 loop spans 15 amino acids. Trimming stripped 3 bases from V and 4 bases from J, with 13 bases between. The germline gives CDR1 MNHEY, CDR2 SVGAGI. The CDR3 DNA follows: TGTGCCAGCAGTTATTCTGCCCTTTTGTACAATGAGCAGTTCTTC. As protein: CASSYSALLYNEQFF.

The sample holds a few counts of this clone. This chain uses TRBV4-1 with TRBJ1-6; 8 nucleotides match TRBD1. V dropped 5 bases and J dropped 12; count of bases not matched to a gene: 12. Germline V lookup: CDR1 MGHRA, CDR2 YSYEKL. The CDR3 is made up of 15 amino acids. CDR3 in DNA: TGCGCCAGCAGCTCTCCTGGACAGGGCTGGGTACCCCTCCACTTT. This encodes CASSSPGQGWVPLHF.

This clone was counted only a few times. The chain is built from TRBV10-1 and TRBJ1-6; 8 bases agree with TRBD1. The CDR3 sequence is 17 residues long. Germline-derived CDR1 and CDR2 are WNHNN and SYGVQD (reference sequence). The ends lost 6 bases at V and 4 bases at J; junction bases unmatched: 11. The CDR3 sequence: CASRADREKPYNSPLHF. The CDR3 DNA follows: TGCGCCAGCAGGGCGGACAGGGAAAAACCGTATAATTCACCCCTCCACTTT.

The chain is built from TRBV29-1 and TRBJ2-1; 8 bases are shared with TRBD2. With V trimmed by 3 bases and J by 7 bases, 14 bases remained unmatched. CDR3 length: 16 amino acids. From germline, CDR1 is SQVTM and CDR2 ANQGSEA. The CDR3 region has the DNA TGCAGCGTTGATGGGGCTTCCGGGAGGGCCACAAATGAGCAGTTCTTC. It codes for CSVDGASGRATNEQFF.

J is TRBJ2-1 and V is TRBV5-1, with D hard to call. The V end was cut by 0 bases, the J end by 2 bases, with 6 bases between. Germline V lookup: CDR1 SGHRS, CDR2 YFSETQ. This CDR3 is built from 14 residues. The CDR3 region is CASSLVLPYNEQFF. The CDR3, as DNA: TGCGCCAGCAGCTTGGTACTCCCCTACAATGAGCAGTTCTTC.

Note on this clone: This same CDR3 is encoded by further DNA sequences in the sample. The chain links TRBV27 to TRBJ1-5; D not certain. CDR3 length: 13 residues. Germline-derived CDR1 and CDR2 are MNHEY and SMNVEV (reference sequence). V dropped 6 bases and J dropped 1 base, with 7 bases sitting between them. The CDR3 protein is CASSPDSNQPQHF. The CDR3 region has the DNA TGTGCCAGCAGCCCGGACAGCAATCAGCCCCAGCATTTT.

This clone has a single count. The J gene is TRBJ2-7, the V gene TRBV4-1; TRBD2 matches at 10 bases. J lost 2 bases, V lost 2 bases, and 6 bases had no gene match. The germline V gene encodes CDR1 MGHRA and CDR2 YSYEKL. The CDR3 consists of 16 residues. CDR3 coding DNA: TGCGCCAGCAGCCAAACGCAAGCGGGGGGGCCCTACGAGCAGTACTTC. It is translated as CASSQTQAGGPYEQYF.

The J gene is TRBJ2-2, the V gene TRBV9, with TRBD1 matching 11 bases. J lost 3 bases, V lost 1 base, and 5 bases had no gene match. Germline CDR1 is SGDLS and CDR2 is YYNGEE. This CDR3 is 17 amino acids long. In nucleotides, the CDR3 is TGTGCCAGCAGCGTACTCGGACAGGGGGCGTACACCGGGGAGCTGTTTTTT. This codes for CASSVLGQGAYTGELFF.

The rearrangement uses TRBV28 and TRBJ2-7; no reliable D call. The V gene lost 6 bases and the J gene lost 2 bases, with 8 bases spanning the gap. The CDR3 has 12 amino acids. Germline CDR1 MDHEN, CDR2 SYDVKM. The CDR3, as DNA: TGTGCCAGCAGCGGCGAAACCTACGAGCAGTACTTC. The encoded protein is CASSGETYEQYF.

The gene calls are TRBV4-1 and TRBJ1-3; TRBD1 might be the D (5 bases). The CDR3 runs to 18 residues. Trimming cost V 0 bases and J 0 bases, with 15 bases left between them. From germline, CDR1 is MGHRA and CDR2 YSYEKL. This CDR3 is CASSQDWQGAVSGNTIYF. As DNA, the CDR3 is TGCGCCAGCAGCCAAGATTGGCAAGGGGCTGTCTCTGGAAACACCATATATTTT.

The CDR3 loop is CASSEGTTDYGYTF. The CDR3 DNA reads TGTGCCAGCAGTGAAGGAACCACAGACTATGGCTACACCTTC. This chain connects TRBV6-1 to TRBJ1-2; no firm D call. V gave up 1 base and J gave up 3 bases, with 9 bases separating them. Germline values: CDR1 MNHNS, CDR2 SASEGT. This CDR3 spans 14 amino acids.

The chain has TRBV4-1 and TRBJ1-1; 9 nucleotides agree with TRBD1. CDR1 is MGHRA and CDR2 is YSYEKL in the germline V gene. The CDR3 has 15 amino acids. Losses at the gene ends were 4 bases for V and 6 bases for J; bases not matched to a gene: 9. CDR3: CASSLENRGQAEAFF. CDR3 nucleotide sequence: TGCGCCAGCAGCCTCGAGAACAGGGGGCAGGCTGAAGCTTTCTTT.

The chain employs TRBV10-2 and TRBJ2-7; 10 bases map to TRBD1. The CDR3 length is 14 residues. Trimming removed 7 bases from V and 5 bases from J; junction bases left unmatched: 8. Germline V gives CDR1 WSHSY, CDR2 SAAADI. The CDR3 sequence is CASTGTGETNEQYF. The CDR3 bases are TGCGCCAGCACCGGGACAGGGGAGACCAACGAGCAGTACTTC.